The clone carrying this T cell receptor (beta chain) was picked up a small number of times. Antigen specificity is unknown. CDR1 is SNHLY, CDR2 FYNNEI, per germline. This CDR3 has 13 residues. V lost 6 bases to trimming and J lost 5 bases, with 13 bases between them. Unique molecular identifier tags were affixed to discrete cDNA molecules. TCRdb used MiXCR to reprocess the 5' RACE reads, holding one entry per CDR3 protein. The data contain more than 85,000 distinct CDR3 sequences, 16% of them singletons. The sample originates from a study of early T cells in non-severe SARS-CoV-2 infection. Overall study: The sequenced material was bulk RNA from unsorted whole blood, and its chains were unpaired.

General study points: Using VDJdb, the matching emphasized anti-spike CD8 responses while missing private and CD4 specificities.

The rearrangement links TRBV2 to TRBJ1-1; TRBD1 might be the D (5 bases). The receptor's source is an adult who was a healthcare worker with PCR-confirmed SARS-CoV-2 infection or an uninfected control (not recorded which). Input material: whole blood. The chain's CDR3 is CASRANQGTEAFF. The CDR3, as DNA: TGTGCCAGCAGGGCCAATCAGGGTACTGAAGCTTTCTTT.